The 4 T cell receptor beta chains in this list originate from one sample, sequenced in a study of a mutant IDH1 vaccine in newly diagnosed glioma. Their antigens remain unidentified. Sequencing was performed with immunoSEQ multiplex PCR; in TCRdb, only in-frame clones are kept and a portion is missing. The table includes around 25,000 clones, approximately 80% detected once. Described time point: week 11, during vaccination. A 20-mer mutant IDH1 peptide at 300 ug was injected subcutaneously with topical imiquimod. The input for sequencing was PBMCs, taken from a glioma patient whose treatment included an IDH1 peptide vaccine. These receptors were collected from a woman under 30 with glioma.

The V and J genes are TRBV27 and TRBJ2-1; 7 bases align to TRBD2. Germline-derived CDR1 and CDR2 are MNHEY and SMNVEV (reference sequence). V trimming: 3 bases; J trimming: 2 bases; junction bases outside the gene matches: 4. This CDR3 region has 15 residues. CDR3 sequence (DNA): TGTGCCAGCAGTTTCAAAGCGGGACCCTACAATGAGCAGTTCTTC. Translation gives CASSFKAGPYNEQFF.

The gene calls are TRBV7-6 and TRBJ1-1; 8 positions match TRBD1. The V segment lost 9 bases and the J segment 1 base; nucleotides outside the gene matches: 13. CDR3 size: 16 residues. Germline CDR1 and CDR2: SGHVS and FNYEAQ. The CDR3 spells CASSNPGQETNTEAFF. CDR3 nucleotide sequence: TGTGCCAGTAGCAACCCGGGACAGGAGACGAACACTGAAGCTTTCTTT.

This clone has a handful of counts. The V gene is TRBV29-1, the J gene TRBJ1-2; TRBD1 agrees at 9 bases. Germline V gives CDR1 SQVTM, CDR2 ANQGSEA. With 7 bases clipped from V and 4 bases from J, the junction kept 16 bases outside the gene matches. CDR3 size: 16 residues. CDR3 nucleotide sequence: TGCAGCGCCGAAGGGACAGGGACTACAACAAGCTATGGCTACACCTTC. It translates to CSAEGTGTTTSYGYTF.

This clone was picked up a small number of times. This chain links TRBV10-3 with TRBJ2-5, with D perhaps TRBD2 (6 bases). Germline V CDR1 and CDR2: ENHRY, SYGVKD. Between the trimmed V and J ends, which lost 10 bases and 5 bases, there was a span of 17 bases. The CDR3 extends over 13 amino acids. The CDR3 DNA reads as TGTGCCACCAAGAACACCGCGGGGGAGACCCAGTACTTC. This sequence encodes CATKNTAGETQYF.